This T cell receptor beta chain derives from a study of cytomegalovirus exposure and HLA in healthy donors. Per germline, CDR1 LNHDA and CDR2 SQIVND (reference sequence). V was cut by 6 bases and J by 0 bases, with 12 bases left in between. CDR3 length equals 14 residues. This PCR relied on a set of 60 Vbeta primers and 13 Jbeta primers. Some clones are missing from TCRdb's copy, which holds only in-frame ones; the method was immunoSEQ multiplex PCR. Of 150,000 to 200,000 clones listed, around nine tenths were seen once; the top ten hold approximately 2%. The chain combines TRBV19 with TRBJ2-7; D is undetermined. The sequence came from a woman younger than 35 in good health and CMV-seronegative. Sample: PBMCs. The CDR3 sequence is CASSLRLSSYEQYF. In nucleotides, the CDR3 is TGTGCCAGTAGCCTGAGGCTGTCCTCCTACGAGCAGTACTTC.